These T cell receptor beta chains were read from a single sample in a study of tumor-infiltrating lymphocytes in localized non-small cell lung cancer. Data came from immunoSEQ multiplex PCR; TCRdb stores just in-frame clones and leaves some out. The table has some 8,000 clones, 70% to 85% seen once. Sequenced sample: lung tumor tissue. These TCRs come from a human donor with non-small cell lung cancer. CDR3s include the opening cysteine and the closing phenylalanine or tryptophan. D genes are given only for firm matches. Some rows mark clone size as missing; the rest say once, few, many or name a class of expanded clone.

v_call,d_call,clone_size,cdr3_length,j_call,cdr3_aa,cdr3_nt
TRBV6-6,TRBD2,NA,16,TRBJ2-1,CASSQLAEGVNNEQFF,TGTGCCAGCAGTCAACTAGCGGAGGGGGTCAACAATGAGCAGTTCTTC
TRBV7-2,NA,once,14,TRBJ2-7,CASSLSWTADEQYF,TGTGCCAGCAGCTTAAGTTGGACAGCCGACGAGCAGTACTTC
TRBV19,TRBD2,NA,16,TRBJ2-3,CASSIGSGRAADTQYF,TGTGCCAGTAGTATAGGGAGCGGGAGGGCCGCAGATACGCAGTATTTT
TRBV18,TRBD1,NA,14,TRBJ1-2,CASSPGDRGYGYTF,TGTGCCAGCTCACCCGGAGACAGGGGATATGGCTACACCTTC
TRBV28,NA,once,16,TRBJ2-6,CASSLYSWSGANVLTF,TGTGCCAGCAGTTTATATTCCTGGTCAGGGGCCAACGTCCTGACTTTC
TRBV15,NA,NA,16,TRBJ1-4,CATSRKTGTINEKLFF,TGTGCCACCAGCAGAAAGACCGGGACTATTAATGAAAAACTGTTTTTT
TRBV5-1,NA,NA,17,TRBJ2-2,CASSLGSGAPRTGELFF,TGCGCCAGCAGCTTGGGATCGGGGGCCCCGCGCACCGGGGAGCTGTTTTTT
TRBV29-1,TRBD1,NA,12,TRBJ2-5,CSGRQGLGTQYF,TGCAGCGGAAGACAGGGGCTCGGCACCCAGTACTTC
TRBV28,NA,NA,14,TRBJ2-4,CASTDSSSENIQYF,TGTGCCAGCACCGACAGTTCTTCCGAAAACATTCAGTACTTC
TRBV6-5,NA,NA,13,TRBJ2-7,CASRLTDNYEQYF,TGTGCCAGTCGCTTGACCGATAACTACGAGCAGTACTTC
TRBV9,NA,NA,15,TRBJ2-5,CASSVGGRSEETQYF,TGTGCCAGCAGCGTAGGTGGACGTTCGGAAGAGACCCAGTACTTC
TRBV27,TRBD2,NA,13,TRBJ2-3,CASKAGASDTQYF,TGTGCCAGCAAGGCGGGAGCATCAGATACGCAGTATTTT
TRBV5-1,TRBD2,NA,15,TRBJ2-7,CASSLGLSTSWGTVF,TGCGCCAGCAGCTTAGGACTCTCGACTAGCTGGGGTACGGTCTTC
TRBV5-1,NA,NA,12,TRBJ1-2,CASSFTGNGYTF,TGCGCCAGCAGCTTCACAGGGAATGGCTACACCTTC
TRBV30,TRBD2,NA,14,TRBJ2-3,CAWTASGSTDTQYF,TGTGCCTGGACAGCTAGCGGGAGCACAGATACGCAGTATTTT
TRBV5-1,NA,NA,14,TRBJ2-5,CASTTNGVVETQYF,TGCGCCAGCACCACCAACGGCGTAGTGGAGACCCAGTACTTC
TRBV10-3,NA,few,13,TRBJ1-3,CAIAVDQGNTIYF,TGTGCCATCGCCGTTGATCAGGGAAACACCATATATTTT
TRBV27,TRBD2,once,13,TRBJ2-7,CASSPLLAGGQYF,TGTGCCAGCAGTCCCCTGCTGGCGGGAGGTCAGTACTTC
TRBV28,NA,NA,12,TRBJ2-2,CASSFEGGELFF,TGTGCCAGCAGTTTTGAAGGCGGGGAGCTGTTTTTT
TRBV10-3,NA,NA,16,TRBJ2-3,CAIKGGVGGPTDTQYF,TGTGCCATCAAGGGGGGAGTGGGGGGCCCCACAGATACGCAGTATTTT
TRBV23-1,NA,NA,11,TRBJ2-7,CASSQSGEQYF,TGCGCCAGCAGTCAATCGGGAGAGCAGTACTTC
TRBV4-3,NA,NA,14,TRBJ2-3,CASSQGVSSGTQYF,TGCGCCAGCAGCCAAGGTGTGTCTTCCGGTACGCAGTATTTT
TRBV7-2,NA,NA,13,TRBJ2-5,CASSKQDLETQYF,TGTGCCAGCAGCAAACAGGACCTAGAGACCCAGTACTTC
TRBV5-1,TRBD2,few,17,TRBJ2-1,CASSLAESSGGYNEQFF,TGCGCCAGCAGCTTGGCCGAGAGCAGCGGGGGTTACAATGAGCAGTTCTTC
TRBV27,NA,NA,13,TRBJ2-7,CASSFNGYYEQYF,TGTGCCAGCAGTTTTAACGGGTACTACGAGCAGTACTTC
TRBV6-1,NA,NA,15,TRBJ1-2,CASSESMTANYGYTF,TGTGCCAGCAGTGAATCTATGACAGCCAACTATGGCTACACCTTC
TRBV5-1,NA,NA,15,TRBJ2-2,CASSLEGEGTGELFF,TGCGCCAGCAGCTTGGAAGGGGAAGGGACCGGGGAGCTGTTTTTT
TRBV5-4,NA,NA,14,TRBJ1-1,CASSLGGRDTEAFF,TGTGCCAGCAGCTTAGGTGGAAGGGACACTGAAGCTTTCTTT
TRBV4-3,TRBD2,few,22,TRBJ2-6,CASSQDLFGGAGGGSGANVLTF,TGCGCCAGCAGCCAAGATCTATTTGGTGGTGCGGGCGGGGGATCTGGGGCCAACGTCCTGACTTTC
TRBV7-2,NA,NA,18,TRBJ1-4,CASSLRQLDRATNEKLFF,TGTGCCAGCAGCTTGCGACAACTCGACAGAGCAACTAATGAAAAACTGTTTTTT
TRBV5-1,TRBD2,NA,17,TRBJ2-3,CASSLMGLAGGPDTQYF,TGCGCCAGCAGCTTGATGGGACTAGCGGGAGGGCCAGATACGCAGTATTTT
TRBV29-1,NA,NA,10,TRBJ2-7,CSVAVGTGSF,NA
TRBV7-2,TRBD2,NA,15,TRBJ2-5,CASSASGTRAETQYF,TGTGCCAGCAGCGCCTCCGGGACTAGGGCCGAGACCCAGTACTTC
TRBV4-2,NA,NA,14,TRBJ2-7,CASALDYTAPEQYF,TGTGCCAGCGCCTTGGACTACACCGCTCCCGAGCAGTACTTC
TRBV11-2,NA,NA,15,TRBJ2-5,CASNPSGDGGETQYF,TGTGCCAGCAACCCCTCCGGGGATGGAGGGGAGACCCAGTACTTC
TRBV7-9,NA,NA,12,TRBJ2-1,CASSLVSSEQFF,TGTGCCAGCAGCTTAGTCAGCAGTGAGCAGTTCTTC
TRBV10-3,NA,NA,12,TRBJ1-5,CAISDSNQPQHF,TGTGCCATCAGTGACAGTAATCAGCCCCAGCATTTT
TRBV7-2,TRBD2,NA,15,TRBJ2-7,CASSFQAGPTYEQYF,TGTGCCAGCAGCTTTCAAGCGGGACCCACTTACGAGCAGTACTTC
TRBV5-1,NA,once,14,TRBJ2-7,CASSFNKISYEQYF,TGCGCCAGCAGCTTCAACAAGATCTCCTACGAGCAGTACTTC
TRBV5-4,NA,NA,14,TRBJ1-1,CASSLAGGNTEAFF,TGTGCCAGCAGCTTGGCGGGGGGGAACACTGAAGCTTTCTTT
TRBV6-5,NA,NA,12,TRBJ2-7,CASKGSGYEQYF,TGTGCCAGCAAAGGAAGCGGTTACGAGCAGTACTTC
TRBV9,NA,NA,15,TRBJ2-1,CASSALSGTYNEQFF,TGTGCCAGCAGCGCCCTTAGCGGAACCTACAATGAGCAGTTCTTC
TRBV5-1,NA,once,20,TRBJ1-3,CASSLLLTGGAQGSGNTIYF,TGCGCCAGCAGCTTATTGCTCACGGGAGGGGCGCAGGGCTCTGGAAACACCATATATTTT
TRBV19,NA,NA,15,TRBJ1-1,CASSIWGDSNSEAFF,TGTGCCAGTAGTATCTGGGGTGACAGTAACTCTGAAGCTTTCTTT
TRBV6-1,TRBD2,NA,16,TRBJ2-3,CASSEGASGRVDTQYF,TGTGCCAGCAGTGAAGGGGCTAGCGGGAGAGTGGATACGCAGTATTTT
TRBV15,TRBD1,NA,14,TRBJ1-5,CATSEQGAGQPQHF,TGTGCCACCAGCGAACAGGGGGCGGGTCAGCCCCAGCATTTT
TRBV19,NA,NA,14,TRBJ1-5,CASSTRPSNQPQHF,TGTGCCAGTAGTACCCGACCGAGCAATCAGCCCCAGCATTTT
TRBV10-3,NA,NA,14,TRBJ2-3,CAISRRSSTDTQYF,TGTGCCATCAGTAGACGGTCTAGCACAGATACGCAGTATTTT
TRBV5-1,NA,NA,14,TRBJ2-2,CASKEEGFTGELFF,TGCGCCAGCAAAGAAGAGGGCTTCACCGGGGAGCTGTTTTTT
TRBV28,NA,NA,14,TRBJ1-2,CASRREGGNYGYTF,TGTGCCAGCAGGCGAGAGGGGGGTAACTATGGCTACACCTTC
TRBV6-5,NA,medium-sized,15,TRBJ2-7,CASSYSTSQQREQYF,TGTGCCAGCAGTTACTCGACTAGTCAGCAACGCGAGCAGTACTTC
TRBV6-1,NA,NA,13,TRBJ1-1,CASRSGLNTEAFF,TGTGCCAGCAGGTCGGGCCTGAACACTGAAGCTTTCTTT
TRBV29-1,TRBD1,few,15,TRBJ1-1,CSLRDSDLANTEAFF,TGCAGCCTCCGGGACAGCGATTTGGCGAACACTGAAGCTTTCTTT
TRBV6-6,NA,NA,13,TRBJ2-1,CASSPLVPDEQFF,TGTGCCAGCAGTCCCCTTGTTCCCGATGAGCAGTTCTTC